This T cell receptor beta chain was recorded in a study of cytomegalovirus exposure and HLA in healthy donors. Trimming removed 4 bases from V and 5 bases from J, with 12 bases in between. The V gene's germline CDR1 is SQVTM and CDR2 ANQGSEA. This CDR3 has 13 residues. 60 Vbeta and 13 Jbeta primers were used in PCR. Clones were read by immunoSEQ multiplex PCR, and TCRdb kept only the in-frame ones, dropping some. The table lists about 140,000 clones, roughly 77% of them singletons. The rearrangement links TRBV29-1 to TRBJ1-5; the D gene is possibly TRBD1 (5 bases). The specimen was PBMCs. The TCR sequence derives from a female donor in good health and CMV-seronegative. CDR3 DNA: TGCAGCGTTGCAGGGAATCGGGATCAGCCCCAGCATTTT. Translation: CSVAGNRDQPQHF.